The next 15 T cell receptor beta chains were all read from a single sample in a study of blood T cell repertoires in COVID-19. Clones were sequenced by immunoSEQ multiplex PCR, and TCRdb holds only the in-frame ones, with some missing. The sample shows about 290,000 clones, over 80% of them seen only once. Material: peripheral blood. All receptors derive from a woman aged 45 to 65 with active or convalescent COVID-19.

The chain is built from TRBV12-3 or TRBV12-4 and TRBJ1-5; unclear D gene. The CDR3 length is 12 residues. V was pared by 5 bases and J by 6 bases, with 8 bases between. The CDR3 nucleotides read TGTGCCAGCAGTCTCGGACTTCAGCCCCAGCATTTT. It encodes CASSLGLQPQHF.

This chain uses TRBV24-1 with TRBJ2-3, with 8 nucleotides matching TRBD2. The CDR3 contains 16 residues. In germline, CDR1 is KGHDR, CDR2 SFDVKD. Trimming removed 3 bases from V and 5 bases from J; junction bases left unmatched: 9. CDR3: CATSDDRAGDIDTQYF. CDR3 nucleotides: TGTGCCACCAGTGATGATCGAGCGGGAGATATAGATACGCAGTATTTT.

In its sample, this clone was seen once. The rearrangement joins TRBV2 to TRBJ1-4, with a weak D call TRBD1 (5 bases). From germline, CDR1 is SNHLY and CDR2 FYNNEI. CDR3 length equals 10 residues. V was cut by 3 bases and J by 13 bases, with 6 bases left in between. The CDR3 bases are TGTGCCAGCAGTGAGGGGCGACTGTTTTTT. It is translated as CASSEGRLFF.

The CDR3 DNA follows: TGTGCCAGCAGCGCGGCGGAGGGGGGGGCGGAGACGACCCTAGTTACGCAGTATTTT. Protein: CASSAAEGGAETTLVTQYF. The chain couples TRBV7-2 to TRBJ2-3; D possibly corresponds to TRBD2 (7 bases). This CDR3 region has 19 residues. V lost 5 bases to trimming and J lost 8 bases, with 32 bases between them. Germline V gene data show CDR1 as SGHTA and CDR2 as FQGNSA. Based on the CDR3 plus reference TRBV7-2 and TRBJ2-3, the full variable domain is GAGVSQSPSNKVTEKGKDVELRCDPISGHTALYWYRQSLGQGLEFLIYFQGNSAPDKSGLPSDRFSAERTGGSVSTLTIQRTQQEDSAVYLCASSAAEGGAETTLVTQYFGPGTRLTVL.

With regard to this clone: One junction end disagrees with the germline gene, perhaps due to a read error. The same CDR3 is also encoded by other DNA sequences in this sample. The chain has TRBV3-1 (or the pseudogene TRBV3-2) and TRBJ2-7; D uncertain. CDR3 size: 12 residues. CDR1 and CDR2 (germline): LGHDT, YNNKEL (reference sequence). The CDR3 is CASSQVNYEQYF. The CDR3 nucleotides read TGTGCCAGCAGCCAAGTTAACTACGAGCAGTATTTC.

The count of this clone is one. The gene calls are TRBV29-1 and TRBJ1-2, with 8 bases matching TRBD1. Germline lookup yields CDR1 SQVTM and CDR2 ANQGSEA. J gave up 12 bases and V 6 bases, and 12 bases lay outside the gene matches. The CDR3 length is 12 residues. This CDR3 is CSVQIGTGGHTF. The DNA of the CDR3 is TGCAGCGTCCAAATCGGGACAGGCGGACACACCTTC.

The chain uses TRBV7-6 and TRBJ2-1; 9 bases are shared with TRBD2. CDR3 size: 18 residues. CDR1 and CDR2 from the germline V gene are SGHVS and FNYEAQ. Losses at the gene ends were 1 base for V and 4 bases for J; bases not matched to a gene: 11. Here the CDR3 DNA reads TGTGCCAGCAGCTTAGTGGGACTAGCCCTCGGGACGTACAATGAGCAGTTCTTC. It encodes CASSLVGLALGTYNEQFF.

The chain couples TRBV30 to TRBJ2-3, with a weak D call TRBD2 (6 bases). With 5 bases removed from V and 1 base from J, the gap between germline ends came to 19 bases. This CDR3 is 16 amino acids long. Germline V gene lookup returns CDR1 GTSNPN and CDR2 SVGIG (reference sequence). The CDR3 region has the DNA TGTGCCTGGGGGCAAGCAGCCCGGAGGGGCACAGATACGCAGTATTTT. It specifies CAWGQAARRGTDTQYF. The complete variable domain, with remaining parts taken from reference TRBV30 and TRBJ2-3, reads SQTIHQWPATLVQPVGSPLSLECTVEGTSNPNLYWYRQAAGRGLQLLFYSVGIGQISSEVPQNLSASRPQDRQFILSSKKLLLSDSGFYLCAWGQAARRGTDTQYFGPGTRLTVL.

The genes are TRBV28 and TRBJ1-5; D is perhaps TRBD1 (5 bases). There are 16 residues in the CDR3. The V gene's germline CDR1 is MDHEN and CDR2 SYDVKM. V shed 5 bases and J shed 4 bases, with 18 bases lying between them. CDR3 bases: TGTGCCAGCAGTCCCCGGGACTGGGAGCGGAATCAGCCCCAGCATTTT. Protein: CASSPRDWERNQPQHF.

The chain couples TRBV30 to TRBJ1-1, with D perhaps TRBD1 (5 bases). The CDR3 covers 13 residues. CDR1 is GTSNPN, CDR2 SVGIG, per germline (reference sequence). The ends were cut back, 3 bases at V and 8 bases at J, with 16 bases in the middle. The DNA for the CDR3 is TGTGCCTGGAGCGGACAAGGCCGCGGAGAAGCTTTCTTT. Its protein product is CAWSGQGRGEAFF.

The chain combines TRBV7-9 with TRBJ2-7, with TRBD1 as a possible D gene (6 bases). Trimming stripped 3 bases from V and 6 bases from J, with 12 bases between. Germline CDR1 SEHNR, CDR2 FQNEAQ (reference sequence). There are 13 residues in the CDR3. CDR3 loop: CASSLPRRGEQYF. As DNA, the CDR3 is TGTGCCAGCAGCTTGCCCCGCAGGGGCGAGCAGTACTTC.

The chain combines TRBV27 with TRBJ2-3; D unresolved. V was clipped by 1 base and J by 4 bases, with 12 bases between them. CDR3 length equals 15 residues. From germline, CDR1 is MNHEY and CDR2 SMNVEV (reference sequence). This CDR3 is CASSLFLVSADTQYF. CDR3 coding DNA: TGTGCCAGCAGTTTATTTCTAGTATCGGCAGATACGCAGTATTTT.

This clone was counted only a few times. This chain connects TRBV18 to TRBJ1-1; D remains unclear. Trimming stripped 8 bases from V and 1 base from J, with 14 bases between. CDR1 KGHSH and CDR2 LQKENI come from the germline V gene. This CDR3 has 14 residues. CDR3 sequence reads: CASRKEGRNTEAFF. For the CDR3, the DNA is TGTGCCAGCCGCAAGGAGGGCAGGAACACTGAAGCTTTCTTT. The whole variable domain, filled in from reference TRBV18 and TRBJ1-1, reads NAGVMQNPRHLVRRRGQEARLRCSPMKGHSHVYWYRQLPEEGLKFMVYLQKENIIDESGMPKERFSAEFPKEGPSILRIQQVVRGDSAAYFCASRKEGRNTEAFFGQGTRLTVV.

The chain joins TRBV4-1 to TRBJ1-5, with 11 bases aligning to TRBD1. The V gene's germline CDR1 is MGHRA and CDR2 YSYEKL. J gave up 0 bases and V 4 bases, and 14 bases lay outside the gene matches. CDR3 length: 20 amino acids. CDR3 sequence (DNA): TGCGCCAGCAGCCCGCGAGTTGGGACAGGGGGTCAACATAGCAATCAGCCCCAGCATTTT. Protein sequence: CASSPRVGTGGQHSNQPQHF.

This clone was picked up a small number of times. The chain carries TRBV6-5 and TRBJ2-1, with TRBD2 matching over 10 bases. The CDR3 covers 14 residues. Trimming removed 8 bases from V and 2 bases from J; junction bases left unmatched: 3. Germline V gives CDR1 MNHEY, CDR2 SVGAGI. CDR3 loop: CASQRGGTYNEQFF. DNA of the CDR3: TGTGCCAGCCAGCGGGGGGGGACCTACAATGAGCAGTTCTTC.